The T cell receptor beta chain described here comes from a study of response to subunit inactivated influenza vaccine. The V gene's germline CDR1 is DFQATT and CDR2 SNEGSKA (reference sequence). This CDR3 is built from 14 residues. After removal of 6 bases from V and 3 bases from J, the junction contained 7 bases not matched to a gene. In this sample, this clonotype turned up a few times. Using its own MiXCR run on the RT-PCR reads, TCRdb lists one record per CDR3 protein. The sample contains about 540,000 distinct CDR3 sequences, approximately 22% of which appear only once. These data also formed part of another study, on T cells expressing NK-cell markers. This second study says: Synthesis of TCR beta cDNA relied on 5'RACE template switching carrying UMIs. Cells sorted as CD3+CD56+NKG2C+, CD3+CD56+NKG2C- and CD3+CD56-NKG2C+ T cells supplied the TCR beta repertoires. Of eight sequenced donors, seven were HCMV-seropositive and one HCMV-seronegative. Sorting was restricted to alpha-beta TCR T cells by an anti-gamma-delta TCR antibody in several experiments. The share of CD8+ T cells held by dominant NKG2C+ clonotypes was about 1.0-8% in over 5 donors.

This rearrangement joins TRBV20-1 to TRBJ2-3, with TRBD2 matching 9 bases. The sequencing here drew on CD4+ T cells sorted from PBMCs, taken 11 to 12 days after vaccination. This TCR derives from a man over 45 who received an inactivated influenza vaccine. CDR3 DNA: TGCAGTGCAACAGCGGGAGGAGCGACAGATACGCAGTATTTT. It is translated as CSATAGGATDTQYF.